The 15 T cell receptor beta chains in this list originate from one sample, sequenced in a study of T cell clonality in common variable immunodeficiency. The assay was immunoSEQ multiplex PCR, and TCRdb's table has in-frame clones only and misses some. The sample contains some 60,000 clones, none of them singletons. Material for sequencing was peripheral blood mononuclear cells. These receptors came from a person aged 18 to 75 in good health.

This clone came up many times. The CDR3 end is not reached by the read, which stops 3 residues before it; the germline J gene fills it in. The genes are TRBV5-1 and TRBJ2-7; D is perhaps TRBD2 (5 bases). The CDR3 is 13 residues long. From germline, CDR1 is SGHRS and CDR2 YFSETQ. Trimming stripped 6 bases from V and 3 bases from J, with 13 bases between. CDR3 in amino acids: CASKAGGLYEQYF. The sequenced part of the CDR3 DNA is TGCGCCAGCAAGGCAGGAGGCCTCTACGAG.

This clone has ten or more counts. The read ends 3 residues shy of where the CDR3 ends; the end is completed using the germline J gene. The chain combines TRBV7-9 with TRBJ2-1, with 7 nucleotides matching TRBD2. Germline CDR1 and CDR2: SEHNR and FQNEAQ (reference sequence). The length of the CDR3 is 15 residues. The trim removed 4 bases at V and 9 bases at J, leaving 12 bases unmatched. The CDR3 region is CASSSPGLREAEQFF. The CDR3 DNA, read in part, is TGTGCCAGCAGCTCCCCGGGACTAAGGGAAGCTGAG.

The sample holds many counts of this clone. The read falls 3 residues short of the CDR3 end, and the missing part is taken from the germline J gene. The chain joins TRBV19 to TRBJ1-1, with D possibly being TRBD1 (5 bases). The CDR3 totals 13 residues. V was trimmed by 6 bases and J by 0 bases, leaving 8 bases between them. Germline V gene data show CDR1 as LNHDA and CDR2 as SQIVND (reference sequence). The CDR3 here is CASSGRVNTEAFF. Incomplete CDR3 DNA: TGTGCCAGTAGCGGCAGGGTGAACACTGAA.

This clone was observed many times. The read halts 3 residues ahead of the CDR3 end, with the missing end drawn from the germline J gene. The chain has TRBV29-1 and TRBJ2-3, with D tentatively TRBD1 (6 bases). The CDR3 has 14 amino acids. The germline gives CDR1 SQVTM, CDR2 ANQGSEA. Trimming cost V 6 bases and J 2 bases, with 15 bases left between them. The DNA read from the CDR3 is TGCAGCGTGCCAACCGGGACAACCACAGATACG. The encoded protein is CSVPTGTTTDT. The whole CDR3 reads CSVPTGTTTDTQYF.

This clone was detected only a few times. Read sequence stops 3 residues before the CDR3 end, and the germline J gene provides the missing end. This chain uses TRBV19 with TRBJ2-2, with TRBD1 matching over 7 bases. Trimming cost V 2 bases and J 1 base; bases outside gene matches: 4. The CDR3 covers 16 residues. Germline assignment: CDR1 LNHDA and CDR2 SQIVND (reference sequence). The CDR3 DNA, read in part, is TGTGCCAGTAGTATAAGGGGACAGAAGAACACCGGGGAG. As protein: CASSIRGQKNTGE. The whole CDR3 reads CASSIRGQKNTGELFF. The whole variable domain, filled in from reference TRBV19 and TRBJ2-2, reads DGGITQSPKYLFRKEGQNVTLSCEQNLNHDAMYWYRQDPGQGLRLIYYSQIVNDFQKGDIAEGYSVSREKKESFPLTVTSAQKNPTAFYLCASSIRGQKNTGELFFGEGSRLTVL.

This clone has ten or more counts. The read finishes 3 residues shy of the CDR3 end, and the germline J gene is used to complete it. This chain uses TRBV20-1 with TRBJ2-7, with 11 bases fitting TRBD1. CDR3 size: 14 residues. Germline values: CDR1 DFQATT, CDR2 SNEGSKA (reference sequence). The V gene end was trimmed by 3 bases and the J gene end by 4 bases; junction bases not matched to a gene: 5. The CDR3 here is CSASEGTGGYEQYF. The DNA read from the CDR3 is TGCAGTGCTAGTGAGGGGACAGGGGGATACGAG.

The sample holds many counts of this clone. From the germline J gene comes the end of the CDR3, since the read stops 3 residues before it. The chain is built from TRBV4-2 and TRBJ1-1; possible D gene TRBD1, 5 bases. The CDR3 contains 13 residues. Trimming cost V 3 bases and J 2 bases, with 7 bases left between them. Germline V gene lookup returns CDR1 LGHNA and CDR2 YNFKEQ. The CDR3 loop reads CASSHQGNTEAFF. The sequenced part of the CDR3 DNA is TGTGCCAGCAGCCACCAGGGTAACACTGAA.

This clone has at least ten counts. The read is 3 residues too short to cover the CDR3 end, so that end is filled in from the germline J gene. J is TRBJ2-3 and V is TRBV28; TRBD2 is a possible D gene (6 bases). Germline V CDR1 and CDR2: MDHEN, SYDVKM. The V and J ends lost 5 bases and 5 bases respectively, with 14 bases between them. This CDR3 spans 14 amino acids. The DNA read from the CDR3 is TGTGCCAGCAGTCCCCGGGACTTCCGAGATACG. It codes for CASSPRDFRDT. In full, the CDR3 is CASSPRDFRDTQYF.

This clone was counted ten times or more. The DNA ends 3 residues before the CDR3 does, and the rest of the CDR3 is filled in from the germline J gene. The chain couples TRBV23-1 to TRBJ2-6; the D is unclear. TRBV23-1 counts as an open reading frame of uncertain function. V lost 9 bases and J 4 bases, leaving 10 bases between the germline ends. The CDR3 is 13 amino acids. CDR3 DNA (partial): TGCGCCAGTAATCTAACCGGGGCCAACGTC. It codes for CASNLTGANV. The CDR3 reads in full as CASNLTGANVLTF.

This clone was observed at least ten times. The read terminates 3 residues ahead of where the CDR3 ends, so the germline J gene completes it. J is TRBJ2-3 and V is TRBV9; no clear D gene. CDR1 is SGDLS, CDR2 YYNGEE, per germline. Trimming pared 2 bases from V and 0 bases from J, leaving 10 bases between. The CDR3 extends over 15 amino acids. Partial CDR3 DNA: TGTGCCAGCAGCGTCGGTACCACTAGCACAGATACG. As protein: CASSVGTTSTDT. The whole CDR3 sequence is CASSVGTTSTDTQYF.

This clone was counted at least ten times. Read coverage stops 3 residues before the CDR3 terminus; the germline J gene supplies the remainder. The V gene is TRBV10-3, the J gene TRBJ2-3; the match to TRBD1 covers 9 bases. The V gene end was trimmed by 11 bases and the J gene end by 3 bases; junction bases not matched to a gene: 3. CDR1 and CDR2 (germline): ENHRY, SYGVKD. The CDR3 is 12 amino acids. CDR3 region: CALGTGTDTQYF. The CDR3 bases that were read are TGTGCCCTCGGGACAGGGACAGATACG.

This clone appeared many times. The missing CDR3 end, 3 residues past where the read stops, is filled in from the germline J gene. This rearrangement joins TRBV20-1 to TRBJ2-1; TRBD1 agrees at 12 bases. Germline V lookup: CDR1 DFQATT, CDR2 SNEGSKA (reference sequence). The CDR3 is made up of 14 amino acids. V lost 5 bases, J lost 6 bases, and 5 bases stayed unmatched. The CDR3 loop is CSASGTGGFNEQFF. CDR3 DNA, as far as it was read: TGCAGTGCTTCCGGGACAGGGGGCTTCAATGAG.

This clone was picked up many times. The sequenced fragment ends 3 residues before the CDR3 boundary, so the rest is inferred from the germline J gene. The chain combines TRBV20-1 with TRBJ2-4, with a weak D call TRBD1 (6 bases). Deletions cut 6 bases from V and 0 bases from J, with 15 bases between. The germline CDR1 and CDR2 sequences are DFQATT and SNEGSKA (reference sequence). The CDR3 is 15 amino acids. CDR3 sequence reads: CSAAGQTIAKNIQYF. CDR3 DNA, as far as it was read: TGCAGTGCCGCCGGACAGACCATAGCCAAAAACATT.

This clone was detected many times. The CDR3 sequence is CAWSTYNEQFF. CDR3 DNA, as far as it was read: TGTGCCTGGAGCACATACAATGAG. The V and J genes are TRBV30 and TRBJ2-1; D is uncertain. The read ends 3 residues early relative to the CDR3; the germline J gene fills the gap. The CDR3 has 11 amino acids. The V gene lost 3 bases and the J gene lost 4 bases, with 4 bases spanning the gap. Germline assignment: CDR1 GTSNPN and CDR2 SVGIG (reference sequence). Filled out from reference TRBV30 and TRBJ2-1, the complete variable domain reads SQTIHQWPATLVQPVGSPLSLECTVEGTSNPNLYWYRQAAGRGLQLLFYSVGIGQISSEVPQNLSASRPQDRQFILSSKKLLLSDSGFYLCAWSTYNEQFFGPGTRLTVL.

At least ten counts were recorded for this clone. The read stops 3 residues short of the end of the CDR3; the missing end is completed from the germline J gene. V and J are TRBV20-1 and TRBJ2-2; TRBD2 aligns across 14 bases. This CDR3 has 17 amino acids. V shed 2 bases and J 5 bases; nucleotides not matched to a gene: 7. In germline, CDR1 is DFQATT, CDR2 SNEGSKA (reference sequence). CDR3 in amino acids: CSARRLAGGFYTGELFF. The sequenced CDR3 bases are TGCAGTGCTAGAAGACTAGCGGGAGGGTTTTATACCGGGGAG.